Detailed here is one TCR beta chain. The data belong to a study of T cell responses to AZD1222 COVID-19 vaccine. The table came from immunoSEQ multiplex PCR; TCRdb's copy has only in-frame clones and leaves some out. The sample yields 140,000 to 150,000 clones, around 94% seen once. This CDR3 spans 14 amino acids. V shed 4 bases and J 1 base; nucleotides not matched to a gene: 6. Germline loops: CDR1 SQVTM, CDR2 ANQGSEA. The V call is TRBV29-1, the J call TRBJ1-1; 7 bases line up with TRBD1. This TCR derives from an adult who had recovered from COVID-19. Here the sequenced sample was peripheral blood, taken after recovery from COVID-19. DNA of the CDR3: TGCAGCGTTGCCGGACAGGTATCGAACACTGAAGCTTTCTTT. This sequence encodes CSVAGQVSNTEAFF. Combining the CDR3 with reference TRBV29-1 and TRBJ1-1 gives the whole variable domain SAVISQKPSRDICQRGTSLTIQCQVDSQVTMMFWYRQQPGQSLTLIATANQGSEATYESGFVIDKFPISRPNLTFSTLTVSNMSPEDSSIYLCSVAGQVSNTEAFFGQGTRLTVV.